The 3 T cell receptor beta chains reported below all come from one sample, sequenced in a study of blood T cell repertoires in COVID-19. Profiled with immunoSEQ multiplex PCR; TCRdb holds only in-frame clones, not every one. The data hold 200,000 or so clones, with about four fifths observed a single time. The sequenced sample consisted of peripheral blood. The source of these receptors is a woman of 80 years or more with acute or convalescent COVID-19.

V is TRBV5-1 and J is TRBJ1-6; TRBD1 matches 9 bases. The germline gives CDR1 SGHRS, CDR2 YFSETQ. V lost 4 bases, J lost 7 bases, and 6 bases stayed unmatched. The CDR3 consists of 15 residues. The CDR3 reads CASSPPGTGNSPLHF. The CDR3 region has the DNA TGCGCCAGCAGCCCTCCCGGGACAGGGAATTCACCCCTCCACTTT.

Details on this clone: Other DNA sequences in the same sample also yield this CDR3. This chain connects TRBV3-1 (or the pseudogene TRBV3-2) to TRBJ1-2; D may be TRBD1 (5 bases). V dropped 4 bases and J dropped 8 bases, with 8 bases sitting between them. This CDR3 contains 11 residues. CDR1 is LGHDT and CDR2 is YNNKEL in the germline V gene (reference sequence). In nucleotides, the CDR3 is TGTGCCAGCAGCCCTGGGGGGGGCTACACCTTC. This sequence encodes CASSPGGGYTF.

Written as DNA, the CDR3 is TGTGCCACCAGCGAGGGGAGGAACCACGAGCAGTACTTC. Its protein product is CATSEGRNHEQYF. V and J are TRBV15 and TRBJ2-7; TRBD2 is a possible D gene (6 bases). Trimming cost V 5 bases and J 5 bases, with 13 bases left between them. The CDR3 covers 13 residues. Germline-derived CDR1 and CDR2 are LNHNV and YYDKDF (reference sequence).